This is a list of T cell receptor beta chains from one sample in a study of T cells in Graves' hyperthyroidism and ophthalmopathy. One entry per CDR3 protein results from TCRdb running MiXCR on the multiplex PCR reads. The sample holds around 400,000 distinct CDR3 sequences, roughly an eighth seen once. The sample consisted of blood. The receptors were sampled from a woman aged 18-30 years with Graves' hyperthyroidism. Each CDR3 is given with its conserved first and last residue. The D gene is left open where the match is weak. Some rows mark clone size as missing; the rest say once, few, many or name a class of expanded clone.

j_call: TRBJ2-7
clone_size: many
v_call: TRBV7-9
d_call: -
cdr3_nt: TGTGCCAGCAGCTTAGGGGTGAGTGACGAGCAGTACTTC
cdr3_aa: CASSLGVSDEQYF

j_call: TRBJ2-1
clone_size: many
v_call: TRBV5-1
d_call: -
cdr3_nt: TGCGCCAGCAGCTTGGCTACTAGTTCCAATGAGCAGTTCTTC
cdr3_aa: CASSLATSSNEQFF

j_call: TRBJ1-1
clone_size: many
v_call: TRBV5-1
d_call: -
cdr3_nt: TGTGCCAGCAGCTTAGGGATGAACACTGAAGCTTTCTTT
cdr3_aa: CASSLGMNTEAFF

j_call: TRBJ2-3
clone_size: -
v_call: TRBV12-3/TRBV12-4
d_call: TRBD2
cdr3_nt: TGTGCCAGCAGCACAACCCGACTAGCGGGAGGGGAGGGGGATACGCAGTATTTT
cdr3_aa: CASSTTRLAGGEGDTQYF

j_call: TRBJ2-2
clone_size: many
v_call: TRBV4-1
d_call: -
cdr3_nt: TGCGCCAGCAGCCAGTTAGGACAAATCACCGGGGAGCTGTTTTTT
cdr3_aa: CASSQLGQITGELFF

j_call: TRBJ1-2
clone_size: many
v_call: TRBV24-1
d_call: -
cdr3_nt: TGTGCCACCAGTGCTGGACCACGCTATGGCTACACCTTC
cdr3_aa: CATSAGPRYGYTF

j_call: TRBJ1-3
clone_size: few
v_call: TRBV29-1
d_call: TRBD1
cdr3_nt: TGCAGCGTTGGACAGGGGGCCGGAAACACCATATATTTT
cdr3_aa: CSVGQGAGNTIYF

j_call: TRBJ1-2
clone_size: few
v_call: TRBV28
d_call: -
cdr3_nt: TGTGCCAGCAACTTCGGACAAATGGTTTATGGCTACACCTTC
cdr3_aa: CASNFGQMVYGYTF

j_call: TRBJ1-5
clone_size: many
v_call: TRBV18
d_call: -
cdr3_nt: TGTGCCAGCTCACCAAAGGGGGACCAGCCCCAGCATTTT
cdr3_aa: CASSPKGDQPQHF

j_call: TRBJ2-3
clone_size: -
v_call: TRBV7-6
d_call: -
cdr3_nt: TGTGCCAGCAGTCCCGACGGACGGCCGGCTTTGGTGGATACGCAGTATTTT
cdr3_aa: CASSPDGRPALVDTQYF

j_call: TRBJ1-4
clone_size: many
v_call: TRBV18
d_call: -
cdr3_nt: TGTGCCAGCTCACCAGAGGGTAATGAAAAACTGTTTTTT
cdr3_aa: CASSPEGNEKLFF

j_call: TRBJ1-1
clone_size: many
v_call: TRBV7-9
d_call: -
cdr3_nt: TGTGCCAGCAGCAAGATGGCTGAAGCTTTCTTT
cdr3_aa: CASSKMAEAFF

j_call: TRBJ1-1
clone_size: many
v_call: TRBV3-1
d_call: -
cdr3_nt: TGTGCCAGCAGCCAAGGGGAAGTAGGACCTAGGAACACTGAAGCTTTCTTT
cdr3_aa: CASSQGEVGPRNTEAFF